One and the same sample provided the 20 T cell receptor beta chains below, sequenced in a study of shared clonotypes between healthy human individuals. Here immunoSEQ multiplex PCR was the method, and the copy in TCRdb shows in-frame clones only, minus some. The sample contains roughly 570,000 clones, roughly 98% of which appear only once. Naive CD8 cells lacked CD45RO and underwent positive selection for CCR7, leaving out terminally differentiated effector memory CD45RA+ cells. Sequencing input: naive CD8+ T cells sorted from blood. Receptors originate from a man aged 30 to 39 in good health.

The gene calls are TRBV5-1 and TRBJ2-7, with D perhaps TRBD2 (6 bases). With 0 bases removed from V and 3 bases from J, the gap between germline ends came to 10 bases. Germline V gives CDR1 SGHRS, CDR2 YFSETQ. This CDR3 region has 14 residues. CDR3 DNA sequence: TGCGCCAGCAGCTTGGTGGCGGGGAACTACGAGCAGTACTTC. Its translation: CASSLVAGNYEQYF.

The chain links TRBV5-8 to TRBJ1-1; D is perhaps TRBD1 (5 bases). Trimming took off 1 base at V and 3 bases at J, with 13 bases between the two ends. Germline V gene sequence: CDR1 SGHTS, CDR2 YDEGEE. The CDR3 sequence is 15 residues long. CDR3 sequence (DNA): TGTGCCAGCAGCTTGCGTTGGCAGGGATACACTGAAGCTTTCTTT. Encoded protein: CASSLRWQGYTEAFF. Full variable domain (rest looked up from reference TRBV5-8 and TRBJ1-1): EAGVTQSPTHLIKTRGQQATLRCSPISGHTSVYWYQQALGLGLQFLLWYDEGEERNRGNFPPRFSGRQFPNYSSELNVNALELEDSALYLCASSLRWQGYTEAFFGQGTRLTVV.

CDR3 DNA sequence: TGTGCCAGCAGCTTAGAGAGGGGCCGGGGCTATGGCTACACCTTC. Its translation is CASSLERGRGYGYTF. The genes are TRBV11-2 and TRBJ1-2; D is perhaps TRBD1 (5 bases). The germline V gene has CDR1 SGHAT and CDR2 FQNNGV. CDR3 length: 15 residues. V lost 0 bases and J 4 bases, leaving 12 bases between the germline ends.

V is TRBV7-3 and J is TRBJ2-1, with D unclear. Trimming shortened V by 3 bases and J by 8 bases, and 17 bases separated the two germline ends. This CDR3 comprises 15 residues. The germline CDR1 and CDR2 sequences are SGHTA and FQGTGA. CDR3 in amino acids: CASSLDGVIGDEQFF. The CDR3 nucleotides read TGTGCCAGCAGCTTGGACGGAGTGATTGGGGATGAGCAGTTCTTC.

The rearrangement uses TRBV5-1 and TRBJ2-1, with D possibly TRBD2 on 6 matching bases. Trimming took off 0 bases at V and 2 bases at J, with 18 bases between the two ends. The CDR3 is 18 amino acids. Per the germline V gene, CDR1 is SGHRS and CDR2 is YFSETQ. The CDR3 nucleotides are TGCGCCAGCAGCTTGGTAGAAGGAGGGACCGGCGCCTACAATGAGCAGTTCTTC. Translating it yields CASSLVEGGTGAYNEQFF.

V gene TRBV4-3 combines with J gene TRBJ2-6; D is ambiguous. The germline gives CDR1 LGHNA, CDR2 YSLEER. The CDR3 has 17 residues. V lost 0 bases and J lost 0, with 9 bases in between. The CDR3 DNA reads as TGCGCCAGCAGCCAAGATGGTGGCAGCTCTGGGGCCAACGTCCTGACTTTC. It is translated as CASSQDGGSSGANVLTF.

The CDR3, as DNA: TGTGCCAGCAGCTTCGGCAGAAGATTGAACACTGAAGCTTTCTTT. Protein product: CASSFGRRLNTEAFF. V gene TRBV11-2 combines with J gene TRBJ1-1; D is unresolved. This CDR3 is built from 15 residues. The V gene lost 3 bases and the J gene lost 0 bases, with 11 bases spanning the gap. The germline gives CDR1 SGHAT, CDR2 FQNNGV.

The CDR3 region has the DNA TGTGCCAGCCTGGGCCGTGGAAACACCATATATTTT. It specifies CASLGRGNTIYF. This sequence joins TRBV9 and TRBJ1-3; D not certain. This CDR3 has 12 residues. Per the germline V gene, CDR1 is SGDLS and CDR2 is YYNGEE. The germline V and J ends were trimmed by 7 bases and 3 bases, with 8 bases remaining between them. Full variable domain (remainder filled in from reference TRBV9 and TRBJ1-3): DSGVTQTPKHLITATGQRVTLRCSPRSGDLSVYWYQQSLDQGLQFLIQYYNGEERAKGNILERFSAQQFPDLHSELNLSSLELGDSALYFCASLGRGNTIYFGEGSWLTVV.

This clone was seen only once. This chain joins TRBV9 and TRBJ2-7, with a weak D call TRBD1 (5 bases). V lost 0 bases, J lost 2 bases, and 12 bases lay in between. Germline V gene data show CDR1 as SGDLS and CDR2 as YYNGEE. The CDR3 runs to 15 residues. The chain's CDR3 is CASSVDGRAPYEQYF. The CDR3 DNA reads TGTGCCAGCAGCGTAGATGGCAGGGCGCCCTACGAGCAGTACTTC.

This chain connects TRBV9 to TRBJ2-5, with a weak D call TRBD2 (5 bases). Trimming took 0 bases from V and 0 from J, leaving 6 bases between them. Germline CDR1 and CDR2: SGDLS and YYNGEE. The CDR3 is 14 residues long. The DNA of the CDR3 is TGTGCCAGCAGCGTAGACGGGAACCAAGAGACCCAGTACTTC. This sequence encodes CASSVDGNQETQYF.

In the case of this clone: This CDR3 is also generated by other DNA sequences in the sample. The rearrangement joins TRBV27 to TRBJ2-7; no clear D gene. V lost 4 bases and J 0 bases, leaving 4 bases between the germline ends. Germline CDR1 and CDR2: MNHEY and SMNVEV (reference sequence). CDR3 size: 12 residues. CDR3 residues: CASSSSSYEQYF. The CDR3 nucleotides are TGTGCCAGCAGTTCCAGCTCCTACGAGCAGTACTTC.

V usage is TRBV30 and J usage is TRBJ1-2, with TRBD1 matching over 9 bases. CDR1 GTSNPN and CDR2 SVGIG come from the germline V gene (reference sequence). After removal of 5 bases from V and 0 bases from J, the junction contained 7 bases not matched to a gene. CDR3 length: 15 residues. The CDR3 region is CAWDRDRETNYGYTF. CDR3 nucleotide sequence: TGTGCCTGGGACCGGGACAGGGAGACTAACTATGGCTACACCTTC.

The chain couples TRBV19 to TRBJ2-7; D is unresolved. The V gene lost 4 bases and the J gene lost 5 bases, with 18 bases spanning the gap. CDR1 and CDR2 (germline): LNHDA, SQIVND (reference sequence). The CDR3 covers 15 residues. The CDR3 is CASSRGGSIPHEQYF. CDR3 nucleotide sequence: TGTGCCAGTAGTAGAGGCGGTTCCATTCCCCACGAGCAGTACTTC.

The chain recombines TRBV29-1 with TRBJ2-5; D not resolved. From germline, CDR1 is SQVTM and CDR2 ANQGSEA. Trimming removed 3 bases at V and 3 bases at J, with 14 bases between. This CDR3 region has 14 residues. The CDR3 protein is CSVEWSWVEETQYF. The CDR3 DNA reads TGCAGCGTTGAGTGGAGTTGGGTGGAAGAGACCCAGTACTTC.

This clone was detected once. The V gene is TRBV9, the J gene TRBJ1-2; D remains unclear. Trimming pared 2 bases from V and 8 bases from J, leaving 10 bases between. The germline V gene has CDR1 SGDLS and CDR2 YYNGEE. The CDR3 consists of 12 residues. CDR3 sequence reads: CASSVGSGGYTF. CDR3 bases: TGTGCCAGCAGCGTCGGATCGGGGGGCTACACCTTC. Combining the CDR3 with reference TRBV9 and TRBJ1-2 gives the whole variable domain DSGVTQTPKHLITATGQRVTLRCSPRSGDLSVYWYQQSLDQGLQFLIQYYNGEERAKGNILERFSAQQFPDLHSELNLSSLELGDSALYFCASSVGSGGYTFGSGTRLTVV.

V and J are TRBV6-4 and TRBJ2-1, with TRBD2 as a possible D gene (5 bases). The CDR3 spans 16 residues. In germline, CDR1 is MRHNA, CDR2 SNTAGT. The V end lost 0 bases, the J end lost 6 bases, and 15 bases lay between the germline ends. The CDR3 is CASSDSRARNRNEQFF. CDR3 nucleotides: TGTGCCAGCAGTGACTCGAGGGCTAGAAATCGCAATGAGCAGTTCTTC.

This chain links TRBV6-5 with TRBJ2-7; 14 nucleotides align to TRBD2. Per the germline V gene, CDR1 is MNHEY and CDR2 is SVGAGI. J lost 4 bases, V lost 2 bases, and 4 bases had no gene match. There are 16 residues in the CDR3. In DNA, the CDR3 is TGTGCCAGCAGTTACGGACTAGCGGGAGGTGTATACGAGCAGTACTTC. Residues: CASSYGLAGGVYEQYF.

The rearrangement joins TRBV5-1 to TRBJ1-2, with 10 bases lining up with TRBD1. CDR1 is SGHRS and CDR2 is YFSETQ in the germline V gene. The CDR3 has 15 amino acids. V was pared by 2 bases and J by 2 bases, with 3 bases of the junction left unmatched. CDR3 in amino acids: CASSLGTGDNYGYTF. The CDR3 DNA reads as TGCGCCAGCAGCTTAGGGACAGGGGACAACTATGGCTACACCTTC.

The V and J genes are TRBV27 and TRBJ2-3; D is tentatively TRBD1 or TRBD2 (5 bases each). This CDR3 is 13 amino acids long. CDR1 and CDR2 (germline): MNHEY, SMNVEV (reference sequence). Trimming pared 7 bases from V and 2 bases from J, leaving 10 bases between. The CDR3 here is CASNEGNTDTQYF. In DNA, the CDR3 is TGTGCCAGCAATGAGGGGAACACAGATACGCAGTATTTT.

V usage is TRBV7-2 and J usage is TRBJ2-7, with TRBD2 matching 7 bases. Germline V CDR1 and CDR2: SGHTA, FQGNSA. Trimming at V came to 5 bases and at J to 0 bases, leaving 7 bases not matched to a gene. This CDR3 region has 15 residues. Here the CDR3 DNA reads TGTGCCAGCAGCGGGACCGGGGGGAGCTCCTACGAGCAGTACTTC. It translates to CASSGTGGSSYEQYF.